What follows are 11 T cell receptor beta chains derived from one specimen sequenced in a study of blood T cell dynamics during melanoma immunotherapy. The time point was: week 3, after first cycle of checkpoint inhibitor. Clones were read by immunoSEQ multiplex PCR, and TCRdb kept only the in-frame ones, dropping some. The sample yields almost 8,500 clones, around nine tenths seen once. This material consisted of blood, taken from a patient treated with checkpoint blockade. All receptors derive from a human donor with melanoma.

The V and J genes are TRBV7-2 and TRBJ1-2; D possibly corresponds to TRBD1 (5 bases). V dropped 5 bases and J dropped 9 bases, with 19 bases sitting between them. CDR1 is SGHTA and CDR2 is FQGNSA in the germline V gene. The CDR3 is 14 amino acids. The CDR3 coding sequence is TGTGCCAGCAGCCCCGCCGGGACGTCGCGTAGCTACACCTTC. Protein sequence: CASSPAGTSRSYTF.

V and J are TRBV7-6 and TRBJ2-7; 8 bases are a match to TRBD1. Germline V gene sequence: CDR1 SGHVS, CDR2 FNYEAQ. The ends lost 5 bases at V and 3 bases at J; junction bases unmatched: 9. The CDR3 consists of 15 residues. CDR3 DNA sequence: TGTGCCAGCAGCCCTGGACAGGGCTCTTTCTACGAGCAGTACTTC. It encodes CASSPGQGSFYEQYF.

The rearrangement joins TRBV9 to TRBJ1-6; D not certain. Trimming pared 0 bases from V and 3 bases from J, leaving 22 bases between. The V gene's germline CDR1 is SGDLS and CDR2 YYNGEE. The CDR3 has 20 amino acids. The CDR3 DNA reads TGTGCCAGCAGCGTAGGCGAAAACATAGGGAATCCCAACTATAATTCACCCCTCCACTTT. Translation: CASSVGENIGNPNYNSPLHF.

The CDR3 sequence is CASSYRTGGFGQYF. The CDR3 bases are TGTGCCAGCAGTTATCGGACAGGGGGTTTTGGGCAGTACTTC. The chain has TRBV6-5 and TRBJ2-5; TRBD1 aligns across 10 bases. The germline V gene encodes CDR1 MNHEY and CDR2 SVGAGI. Trimming removed 3 bases from V and 11 bases from J; junction bases left unmatched: 9. This CDR3 comprises 14 residues.

The rearrangement links TRBV25-1 to TRBJ2-2; D uncertain. V lost 3 bases to trimming and J lost 4 bases, with 18 bases between them. This CDR3 spans 17 amino acids. Germline V gene data show CDR1 as MGHDK and CDR2 as SYGVNS. The CDR3 loop reads CASSDPPPQVGTGELFF. The CDR3 nucleotides are TGTGCCAGCAGTGATCCCCCTCCCCAAGTTGGCACCGGGGAGCTGTTTTTT.

The chain joins TRBV5-1 to TRBJ2-7, with a tentative D call TRBD2 (5 bases). CDR3 length: 15 amino acids. The germline V gene has CDR1 SGHRS and CDR2 YFSETQ. V was clipped by 0 bases and J by 3 bases, with 13 bases between them. The CDR3 bases are TGCGCCAGCAGCTTGGCCGGGGTACCCCTCTACGAGCAGTACTTC. Its protein is CASSLAGVPLYEQYF.

The CDR3 loop reads CASSPRGGLNTEAFF. The CDR3 coding sequence is TGTGCCAGCTCACCACGGGGCGGTTTGAACACTGAAGCTTTCTTT. This rearrangement joins TRBV18 to TRBJ1-1; D is perhaps TRBD1 (5 bases). The V end lost 1 base, the J end lost 0 bases, and 9 bases lay between the germline ends. Germline V gives CDR1 KGHSH, CDR2 LQKENI. The CDR3 consists of 15 residues.

CDR3 bases: TGCAGCGTTGGGGATACAGGGGGCCCTTCCTACGAGCAGTACTTC. Translation: CSVGDTGGPSYEQYF. The chain uses TRBV29-1 and TRBJ2-7; the match to TRBD1 covers 9 bases. The V segment lost 4 bases and the J segment 1 base; nucleotides outside the gene matches: 8. The CDR3 consists of 15 residues. Germline V gene lookup returns CDR1 SQVTM and CDR2 ANQGSEA.

The V call is TRBV19, the J call TRBJ1-1; 7 bases are shared with TRBD1. The CDR3 length is 15 residues. V trimming: 7 bases; J trimming: 2 bases; junction bases outside the gene matches: 10. Germline values: CDR1 LNHDA, CDR2 SQIVND (reference sequence). CDR3 DNA: TGTGCCAGTAAAAAGGGGGCAGGGTTTAACACTGAAGCTTTCTTT. This translates into CASKKGAGFNTEAFF. The full variable domain, in which reference TRBV19 and TRBJ1-1 provide the parts outside the CDR3, is DGGITQSPKYLFRKEGQNVTLSCEQNLNHDAMYWYRQDPGQGLRLIYYSQIVNDFQKGDIAEGYSVSREKKESFPLTVTSAQKNPTAFYLCASKKGAGFNTEAFFGQGTRLTVV.

This clone was found once. V and J are TRBV4-1 and TRBJ1-2; D is ambiguous. Germline CDR1 MGHRA, CDR2 YSYEKL. V gave up 1 base and J gave up 2 bases, with 11 bases separating them. The CDR3 covers 15 residues. The chain's CDR3 is CASSQVWGSNYGYTF. CDR3 in DNA: TGCGCCAGCAGCCAAGTCTGGGGATCCAACTATGGCTACACCTTC.

This clone was seen a handful of times. The genes are TRBV19 and TRBJ1-5; the match to TRBD1 covers 11 bases. This CDR3 contains 14 residues. From germline, CDR1 is LNHDA and CDR2 SQIVND (reference sequence). V trimming: 6 bases; J trimming: 5 bases; junction bases outside the gene matches: 3. CDR3 coding DNA: TGTGCCAGTAGGTCGGGACAGGGGGATCAGCCCCAGCATTTT. This translates into CASRSGQGDQPQHF. The complete variable domain, with remaining parts taken from reference TRBV19 and TRBJ1-5, reads DGGITQSPKYLFRKEGQNVTLSCEQNLNHDAMYWYRQDPGQGLRLIYYSQIVNDFQKGDIAEGYSVSREKKESFPLTVTSAQKNPTAFYLCASRSGQGDQPQHFGDGTRLSIL.